These T cell receptor beta chains were read from a single sample in a study of blood T cells in healthy people across ages. TCRdb independently ran MiXCR on the 5' RACE reads; one entry per CDR3 protein. The top ten clones hold roughly 12% of a sample with 850,000 to 1,000,000 distinct CDR3 sequences, around 49% of them seen once. Sequenced material: blood. The receptors were gathered from a man aged 30 to 39 in good health. The CDR3 runs from the conserved cysteine through the conserved F or W. A D gene is named only where the DNA matches it firmly. Clone size is stated in some rows and not others, as once, few, many or a class when expanded.

>.|.|TRBV4-1|TRBJ1-1
TGCGCCAGCAGCCAAGATCAATGGACGGCCTACAACACTGAAGCTTTCTTT
CASSQDQWTAYNTEAFF
>.|TRBD1|TRBV5-6|TRBJ2-1
TGTGCCAGCAGCTTGGCCGGGGACAGGGGATCCAATGAGCAGTTCTTC
CASSLAGDRGSNEQFF
>once|.|TRBV7-3|TRBJ2-1
TGTGCCAGCAGCTTACCGGGGAGTGGCAATGAGCAGTTCTTC
CASSLPGSGNEQFF
>.|.|TRBV24-1|TRBJ2-3
TGTGCCACCAGTGATTTTGAGGGTGGCGCTGGCACAGATACGCAGTATTTT
CATSDFEGGAGTDTQYF
>many|.|TRBV7-2|TRBJ2-7
TGTGCCAGCAGTCCGGGGCCTACCTACGAGCAGTACTTC
CASSPGPTYEQYF
>.|.|TRBV28|TRBJ2-3
TGTGCCAGCAGTGTATTGGTCCCCGATACGCAGTATTTT
CASSVLVPDTQYF
>few|TRBD1|TRBV5-1|TRBJ1-2
TGCGCCAGCAGCTCGACAGGGGGCGCCGTCTATGGCTACACCTTC
CASSSTGGAVYGYTF
>.|TRBD2|TRBV5-4|TRBJ2-3
TGTGCCAGCAGCTTGGACGTTAGCGGGAATACAGATACGCAGTATTTT
CASSLDVSGNTDTQYF
>.|.|TRBV11-1|TRBJ2-7
TGTGCCAGCAGCACCGGGGACGGATATGACTACGAGCAGTACTTC
CASSTGDGYDYEQYF
>few|.|TRBV25-1|TRBJ2-3
TGTGCCAGCAGTGAAGACGGCCCTACAGATACGCAGTATTTT
CASSEDGPTDTQYF
>.|TRBD1|TRBV28|TRBJ1-2
TGTGCCATCCTCGGACAGGGGGCTTCTGGCTACACCTTC
CAILGQGASGYTF
>.|.|TRBV28|TRBJ1-3
TGTGCCAGCAGTACCAGCTCTGGAAACACCATATATTTT
CASSTSSGNTIYF
>few|TRBD2|TRBV7-2|TRBJ2-1
TGTGCCAGCAGCCCTAAGGAGCGGGGCGAGCAGTTCTTC
CASSPKERGEQFF
>medium-sized|.|TRBV12-3/TRBV12-4|TRBJ2-3
TGTGCCACCCGGACTGTGGGGACAGATACGCAGTATTTT
CATRTVGTDTQYF
>.|.|TRBV27|TRBJ1-2
TGTGCCAGCAGTCCTCAGGCGGTGAGGGGCTACACCTTC
CASSPQAVRGYTF
>.|.|TRBV3-1|TRBJ1-4
TGTGCCAGCAGCCAAAAAGGGGGTGGTGAAAAACTGTTTTTT
CASSQKGGGEKLFF
>few|TRBD1|TRBV27|TRBJ2-6
TGTGCCAGCAGTACGGACAGGGCTCCACGCTCTGGGGCCAACGTCCTGACTTTC
CASSTDRAPRSGANVLTF
>many|.|TRBV20-1|TRBJ1-2
TGCAGTGCTCCGGGTGGAGTGGTGGCTGGCTACACCTTC
CSAPGGVVAGYTF
>.|.|TRBV6-2/TRBV6-3|TRBJ2-5
TGTGCCAGCAGAGACTCGGGGTTCTCGGAGACCCAGTACTTC
CASRDSGFSETQYF
>.|TRBD1|TRBV5-1|TRBJ1-2
TGCGCCAGCAGCCTTCGCACAGGGGGCAATGGCTACACCTTC
CASSLRTGGNGYTF
>.|.|TRBV10-2|TRBJ2-7
TGCGCCAGCAGTAACAGGGACTACGAGCAGTACTTC
CASSNRDYEQYF
>.|TRBD1|TRBV5-1|TRBJ1-4
TGCGCCAGCAGCCGCGGGTTTTCCGGGACAGGGGATGAAAAACTGTTTTTT
CASSRGFSGTGDEKLFF
>few|.|TRBV6-1|TRBJ1-5
TGTGCCAGCAGCCTTAGGGAGCCTGGCAATCAGCCCCAGCATTTT
CASSLREPGNQPQHF
>.|TRBD1|TRBV6-2/TRBV6-3|TRBJ2-5
TGTGCCAGCAACCAACAGGGGGAGAAAGAGACCCAGTACTTC
CASNQQGEKETQYF
>.|.|TRBV6-5|TRBJ2-1
TGTGCCAGCTGGGGCCAAGACGGATTAGGTGAGCAGTTCTTC
CASWGQDGLGEQFF
>few|.|TRBV4-1|TRBJ1-5
TGCGCCAGCAGCCAAACCCTTGCGGAGGGAGGGGGCAATCAGCCCCAGCATTTT
CASSQTLAEGGGNQPQHF
>once|TRBD2|TRBV9|TRBJ2-1
TGTGCCAGCAGCGTAGCTCCGGGGGGGTACAATGAGCAGTTCTTC
CASSVAPGGYNEQFF
>.|.|TRBV6-4|TRBJ2-5
TGTGCCAGCAAAGGGGACTCACAAGGCAGTGAGCAGTACTTC
CASKGDSQGSEQYF
>few|.|TRBV21-1|TRBJ2-7
TGTGCCAGCAGCAAAGGGCGGACACCTCTCTCCTACGAGCAGTACTTC
CASSKGRTPLSYEQYF
>once|TRBD2|TRBV7-9|TRBJ2-2
TGTGCCAGCAGCTCCACCGGAGGCTTACTAGCGGGGAACACCGGGGAGCTGTTTTTT
CASSSTGGLLAGNTGELFF
>few|TRBD2|TRBV7-2|TRBJ2-7
TGTGCCAGCAGCTTAGTAGGGCTAGCGGGGGGCCAGTTCGAGCAGTACTTC
CASSLVGLAGGQFEQYF
>.|TRBD2|TRBV20-1|TRBJ2-7
TGCAGTGCTCGCGGGGGGGCAAAAAACGAGCAGTACTTC
CSARGGAKNEQYF
>.|TRBD1|TRBV25-1|TRBJ1-4
TGTGCCAGCAGTGAACCCGGACAGGGAGAGCCAACTAATGAAAAACTGTTTTTT
CASSEPGQGEPTNEKLFF
>.|.|TRBV2|TRBJ2-4
TGTGCCAGCAGTGAGGTTCGATTTGGAGGAGAAGCCAAAAGCATTCAGTACTTC
CASSEVRFGGEAKSIQYF
>.|TRBD2|TRBV29-1|TRBJ2-2
TGCAGCGTGATAGCGGGGATAGGCGGGGAGCTGTTTTTT
CSVIAGIGGELFF
>.|.|TRBV28|TRBJ1-4
TGTGCCAGCCCTTTGACCAGGGCATCGGAAAAACTGTTTTTT
CASPLTRASEKLFF
>few|TRBD1|TRBV20-1|TRBJ1-1
TGCAGTGCTAGATCGGACAGGGAGCACACTGAAGCTTTCTTT
CSARSDREHTEAFF
>few|TRBD1|TRBV6-5|TRBJ1-2
TGTGCCAGCAGTCCAGGACAGGCGTTCTATGGCTACACCTTC
CASSPGQAFYGYTF
>.|.|TRBV4-1|TRBJ2-3
TGCGCCAGCAGCCAAGAATTGGATGGGGATACGCAGTATTTT
CASSQELDGDTQYF
>.|TRBD1|TRBV4-1|TRBJ1-1
TGCGCCAGCAGCCATTGGTACGGACAGGGGACCACTGAAGCTTTCTTT
CASSHWYGQGTTEAFF
>.|.|TRBV20-1|TRBJ2-7
TGCAGTGCTAGAGCCCCGGGACGGGAGTACGAGCAGTACTTC
CSARAPGREYEQYF
>.|.|TRBV12-3/TRBV12-4|TRBJ2-3
TGTGCCAGCAGTTTACGTGTTGGGGGCACAGATACGCAGTATTTT
CASSLRVGGTDTQYF
>.|TRBD1|TRBV18|TRBJ1-1
TGTGCCAGCTCACCACGGATCGTTCGACAGGGGAGGGACACTGAAGCTTTCTTT
CASSPRIVRQGRDTEAFF
>.|.|TRBV9|TRBJ2-3
TGTGCCAGCAGCACACGGACTATCTCAGATACGCAGTATTTT
CASSTRTISDTQYF
>.|.|TRBV10-3|TRBJ1-2
TGTGCCATCAGCCCCCCCAAGGAAGGAGGCTACACCTTC
CAISPPKEGGYTF
>few|.|TRBV2|TRBJ2-1
TGTGCCAGCACCTCCCCTGAGCAGTTCTTC
CASTSPEQFF
>.|.|TRBV7-2|TRBJ2-1
TGTGCCAGCAGCGCCTATACCTACAATGAGCAGTTCTTC
CASSAYTYNEQFF
>.|.|TRBV21-1|TRBJ2-6
TGTGCCAGCAGCAAGGACGGGGAGTACTCTGGGGCCAACGTCCTGACTTTC
CASSKDGEYSGANVLTF
>.|TRBD2|TRBV5-1|TRBJ2-5
TGCGCCAGCAGCTCCCGGGGGGACGGCGGGACCCAGTACTTC
CASSSRGDGGTQYF